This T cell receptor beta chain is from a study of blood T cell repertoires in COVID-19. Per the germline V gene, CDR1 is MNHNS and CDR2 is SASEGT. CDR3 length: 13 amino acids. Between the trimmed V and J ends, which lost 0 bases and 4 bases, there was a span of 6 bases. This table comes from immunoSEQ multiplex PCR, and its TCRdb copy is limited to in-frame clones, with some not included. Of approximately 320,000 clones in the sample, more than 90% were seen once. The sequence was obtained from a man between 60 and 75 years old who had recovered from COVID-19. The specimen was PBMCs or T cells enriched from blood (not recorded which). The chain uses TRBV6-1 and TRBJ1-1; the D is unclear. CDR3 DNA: TGTGCCAGCAGTGAAGCGCACGGCACTGAAGCTTTCTTT. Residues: CASSEAHGTEAFF.